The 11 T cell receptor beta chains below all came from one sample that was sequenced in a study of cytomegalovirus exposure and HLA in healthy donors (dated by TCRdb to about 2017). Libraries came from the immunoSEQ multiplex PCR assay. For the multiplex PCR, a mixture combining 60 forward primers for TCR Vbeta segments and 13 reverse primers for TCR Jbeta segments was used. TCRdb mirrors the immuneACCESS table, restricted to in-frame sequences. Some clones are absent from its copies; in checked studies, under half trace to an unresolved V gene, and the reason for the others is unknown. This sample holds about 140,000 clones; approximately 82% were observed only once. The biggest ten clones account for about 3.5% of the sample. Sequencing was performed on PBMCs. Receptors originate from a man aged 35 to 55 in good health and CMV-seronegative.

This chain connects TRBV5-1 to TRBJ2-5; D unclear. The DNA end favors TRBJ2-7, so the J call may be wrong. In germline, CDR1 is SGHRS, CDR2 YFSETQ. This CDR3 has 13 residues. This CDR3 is CASSASPPYEQYF. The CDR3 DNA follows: TGCGCCAGCAGCGCATCCCCACCGTACGAGCAGTACTTC.

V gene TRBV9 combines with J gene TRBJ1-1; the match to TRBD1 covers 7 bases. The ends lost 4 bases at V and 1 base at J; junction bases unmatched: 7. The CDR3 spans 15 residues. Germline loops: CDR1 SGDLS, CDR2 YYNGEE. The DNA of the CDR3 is TGTGCCAGCAGCCCTAGGGACAGCAGGAACACTGAAGCTTTCTTT. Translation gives CASSPRDSRNTEAFF.

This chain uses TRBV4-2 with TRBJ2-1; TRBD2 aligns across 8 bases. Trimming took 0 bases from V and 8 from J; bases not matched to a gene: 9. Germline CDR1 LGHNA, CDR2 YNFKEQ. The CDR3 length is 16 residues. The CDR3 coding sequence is TGTGCCAGCAGCCAAGAGACTCCGGGACTAGTCTATGAGCAGTTCTTC. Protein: CASSQETPGLVYEQFF.

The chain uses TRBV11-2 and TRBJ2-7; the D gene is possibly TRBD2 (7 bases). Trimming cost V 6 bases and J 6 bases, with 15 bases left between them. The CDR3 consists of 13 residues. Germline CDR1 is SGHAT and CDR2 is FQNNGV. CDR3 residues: CASSWNREGEQYF. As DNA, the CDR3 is TGTGCCAGCAGTTGGAACAGGGAGGGCGAGCAGTACTTC.

CDR3 DNA sequence: TGTGCCACCAGCATAAGACGGGGGGAGCAGTACTTC. Translating gives CATSIRRGEQYF. The rearrangement joins TRBV15 to TRBJ2-7; D is possibly TRBD2 (6 bases). The CDR3 runs to 12 residues. CDR1 and CDR2 from the germline V gene are LNHNV and YYDKDF (reference sequence). The germline V and J ends were trimmed by 4 bases and 7 bases, with 11 bases remaining between them.

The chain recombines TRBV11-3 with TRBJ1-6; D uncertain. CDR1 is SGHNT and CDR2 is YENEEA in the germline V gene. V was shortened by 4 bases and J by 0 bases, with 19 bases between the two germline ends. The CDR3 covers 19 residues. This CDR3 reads CASSSLGPGKTSYNSPLHF. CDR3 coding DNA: TGTGCCAGCAGCTCCCTCGGACCGGGGAAAACCTCCTATAATTCACCCCTCCACTTT.

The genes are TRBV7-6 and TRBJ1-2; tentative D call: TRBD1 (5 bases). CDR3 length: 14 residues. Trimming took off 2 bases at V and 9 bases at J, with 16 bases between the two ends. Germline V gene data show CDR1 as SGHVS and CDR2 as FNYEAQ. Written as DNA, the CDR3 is TGTGCCAGCAGCTTAATGGACACCCGAACCCGCTACACCTTC. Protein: CASSLMDTRTRYTF.

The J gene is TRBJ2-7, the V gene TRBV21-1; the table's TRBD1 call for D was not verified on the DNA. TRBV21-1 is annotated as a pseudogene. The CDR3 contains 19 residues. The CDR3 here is CASSKSSWGDSPSSYEQYF. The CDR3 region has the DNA TGTGCCAGCAGCAAAAGTTCGTGGGGTGACAGCCCGAGCTCCTACGAGCAGTACTTC.

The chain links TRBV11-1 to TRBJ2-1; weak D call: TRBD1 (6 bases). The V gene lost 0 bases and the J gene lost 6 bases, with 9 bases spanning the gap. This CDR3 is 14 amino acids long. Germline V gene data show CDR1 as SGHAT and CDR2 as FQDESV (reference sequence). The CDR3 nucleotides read TGTGCCAGCAGCTTAGCGCCAGGGGTCAATGAGCAGTTCTTC. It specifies CASSLAPGVNEQFF.

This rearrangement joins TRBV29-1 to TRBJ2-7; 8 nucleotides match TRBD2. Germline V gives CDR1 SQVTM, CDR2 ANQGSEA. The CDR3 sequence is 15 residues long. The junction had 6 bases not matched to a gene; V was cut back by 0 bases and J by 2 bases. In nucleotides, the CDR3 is TGCAGCGTTGAAGATCGGGTAGCGGGGACCTACGAGCAGTACTTC. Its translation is CSVEDRVAGTYEQYF.

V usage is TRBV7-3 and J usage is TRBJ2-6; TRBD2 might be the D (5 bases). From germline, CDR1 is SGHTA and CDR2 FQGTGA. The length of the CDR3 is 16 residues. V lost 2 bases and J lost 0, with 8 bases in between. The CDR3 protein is CASSLGEISGANVLTF. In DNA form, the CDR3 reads TGTGCCAGCAGCTTAGGGGAGATCTCTGGGGCCAACGTCCTGACTTTC.